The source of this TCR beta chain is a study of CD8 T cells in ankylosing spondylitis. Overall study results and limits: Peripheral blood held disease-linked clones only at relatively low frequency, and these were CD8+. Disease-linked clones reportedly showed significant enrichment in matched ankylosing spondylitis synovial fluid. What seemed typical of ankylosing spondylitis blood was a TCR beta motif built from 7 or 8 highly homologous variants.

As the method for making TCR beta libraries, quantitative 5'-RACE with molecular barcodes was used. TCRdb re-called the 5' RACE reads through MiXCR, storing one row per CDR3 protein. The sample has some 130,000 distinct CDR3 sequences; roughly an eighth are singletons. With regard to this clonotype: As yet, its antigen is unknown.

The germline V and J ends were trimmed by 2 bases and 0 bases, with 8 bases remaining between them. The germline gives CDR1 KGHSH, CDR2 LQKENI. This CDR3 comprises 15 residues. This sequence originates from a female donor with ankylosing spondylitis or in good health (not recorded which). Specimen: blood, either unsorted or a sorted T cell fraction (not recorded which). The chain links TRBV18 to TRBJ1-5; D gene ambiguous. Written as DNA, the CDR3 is TGTGCCAGCTCACCATTAATATTTAGCAATCAGCCCCAGCATTTT. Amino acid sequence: CASSPLIFSNQPQHF.